What follows are 18 T cell receptor beta chains derived from one specimen sequenced in a study of shared clonotypes between healthy human individuals. Produced via immunoSEQ multiplex PCR; TCRdb's table is partial and in-frame only. Of some 380,000 clones in the sample, 96% are singletons; the top ten hold about 0.32%. Sequencing was done on a sample of memory CD8+ T cells sorted from blood. The subset was: CD45RO+ cells pooled with CCR7-negative TemRA cells. These receptors all come from a man under 40 in good health.

V and J are TRBV19 and TRBJ2-5; 9 positions agree with TRBD2. This CDR3 is 17 amino acids long. CDR1 and CDR2 (germline): LNHDA, SQIVND (reference sequence). The V segment lost 5 bases and the J segment 5 bases; nucleotides outside the gene matches: 15. The CDR3 spells CASSPQVFSGRLETQYF. The CDR3 DNA reads TGTGCCAGTAGTCCCCAGGTCTTTAGCGGGAGATTGGAGACCCAGTACTTC.

The chain carries TRBV10-1 and TRBJ1-4; TRBD1 aligns across 10 bases. CDR1 and CDR2 (germline): WNHNN, SYGVQD (reference sequence). V shed 3 bases, J shed 0 bases, and the junction held 1 base outside the gene matches. The CDR3 is 16 amino acids. The CDR3 DNA sequence: TGCGCCAGCAGTGAAGGGACAGGGGCAACTAATGAAAAACTGTTTTTT. Protein product: CASSEGTGATNEKLFF.

This chain connects TRBV7-8 to TRBJ1-2; possible D gene TRBD1, 6 bases. V was clipped by 5 bases and J by 5 bases, with 24 bases between them. This CDR3 spans 17 amino acids. Germline CDR1 and CDR2: SGHVS and FQNEAQ. Here the CDR3 reads CASSLLGTRGGLYGYTF. The DNA of the CDR3 is TGTGCCAGCAGCCTGCTAGGGACAAGGGGGGGGCTTTATGGCTACACCTTC. Combining the CDR3 with reference TRBV7-8 and TRBJ1-2 gives the whole variable domain GAGVSQSPRYKVAKRGQDVALRCDPISGHVSLFWYQQALGQGPEFLTYFQNEAQLDKSGLPSDRFFAERPEGSVSTLKIQRTQQEDSAVYLCASSLLGTRGGLYGYTFGSGTRLTVV.

V and J are TRBV5-4 and TRBJ2-7; the D call may be TRBD1 or TRBD2 (5 bases each). Germline-derived CDR1 and CDR2 are SGHNT and YYREEE (reference sequence). With 4 bases removed from V and 0 bases from J, the gap between germline ends came to 11 bases. The CDR3 has 14 residues. The CDR3 DNA reads TGTGCCAGCAGCCCGGGGACCCTCTCCTACGAGCAGTACTTC. It codes for CASSPGTLSYEQYF.

This chain links TRBV7-9 with TRBJ1-4; no clear D gene. This CDR3 has 15 residues. Germline V gene lookup returns CDR1 SEHNR and CDR2 FQNEAQ (reference sequence). Trimming took 3 bases from V and 0 from J, leaving 8 bases between them. CDR3 nucleotide sequence: TGTGCCAGCAGCTTTTTCGGATCAACTAATGAAAAACTGTTTTTT. Translated: CASSFFGSTNEKLFF.

The chain has TRBV2 and TRBJ2-2; D ambiguous. Trimming removed 8 bases from V and 5 bases from J, with 6 bases in between. This CDR3 is 11 amino acids long. CDR1 and CDR2 (germline): SNHLY, FYNNEI. CDR3 amino acids: CASLGTGELFF. CDR3 nucleotides: TGTGCCAGCCTGGGGACCGGGGAGCTGTTTTTT.

The chain joins TRBV30 to TRBJ2-1, with a tentative D call TRBD2 (5 bases). V was cut by 2 bases and J by 10 bases, with 12 bases left in between. The CDR3 is 12 residues long. Germline CDR1 GTSNPN, CDR2 SVGIG (reference sequence). CDR3 sequence: CAWSTGMGEQFF. The CDR3 region has the DNA TGTGCCTGGAGTACGGGGATGGGGGAGCAGTTCTTC.

The rearrangement joins TRBV5-6 to TRBJ2-1; a weak D match, TRBD1 (6 bases). From germline, CDR1 is SGHDT and CDR2 YYEEEE. The V end lost 3 bases, the J end lost 6 bases, and 10 bases lay between the germline ends. The CDR3 consists of 13 residues. The CDR3 nucleotides are TGTGCCAGCAGCTCCGGGACACCCAATGAGCAGTTCTTC. Translating gives CASSSGTPNEQFF.

The chain links TRBV5-1 to TRBJ2-7; no firm D call. Germline V gene data show CDR1 as SGHRS and CDR2 as YFSETQ. The CDR3 has 14 residues. Trimming took 1 base from V and 3 from J, leaving 11 bases between them. CDR3 amino acids: CASSLSPPNYEQYF. In DNA form, the CDR3 reads TGCGCCAGCAGCTTGTCACCCCCGAACTACGAGCAGTACTTC.

CDR3 DNA sequence: TGCGCCAGCAGCGAACGGGTCGCCTCCTACGAGCAGTACTTC. Residues: CASSERVASYEQYF. The J gene is TRBJ2-7, the V gene TRBV5-1; D remains unclear. V lost 4 bases to trimming and J lost 0 bases, with 11 bases between them. Germline V gives CDR1 SGHRS, CDR2 YFSETQ. The CDR3 is 14 amino acids.

V is TRBV2 and J is TRBJ2-7; 8 bases map to TRBD2. This CDR3 has 13 residues. Germline V gives CDR1 SNHLY, CDR2 FYNNEI. The J segment lost 1 base and the V segment lost 7 bases, leaving 3 bases of the junction unmatched. CDR3: CASISGISYEQYF. The DNA of the CDR3 is TGTGCCAGCATTAGCGGGATTTCCTACGAGCAGTACTTC.

Concerning this clone itself: The same CDR3 arises from other DNA sequences in this sample as well. The genes are TRBV9 and TRBJ1-3; TRBD1 agrees at 7 bases. The J segment lost 3 bases and the V segment lost 0 bases, leaving 0 bases of the junction unmatched. The CDR3 spans 14 residues. Germline assignment: CDR1 SGDLS and CDR2 YYNGEE. The CDR3 coding sequence is TGTGCCAGCAGCGTAGCAGGGGGTGGAAACACCATATATTTT. Translation: CASSVAGGGNTIYF.

Of note for this clone: No conserved phenylalanine or tryptophan is present at the end of the CDR3, so a read error is the likely explanation. The DNA is omitted, as the CDR3 cannot be located on it reliably, and the CDR3 follows TCRdb's listing. The rearrangement uses TRBV9 and TRBJ1-3; TRBD1, as called in the table, went unchecked against the DNA. Germline CDR1 reads SGDLS; CDR2 reads YYNGEE. The CDR3 numbers 10 amino acids, ends counted. This chain's CDR3 is CASTHRTGFR.

The chain links TRBV2 to TRBJ2-1; 7 positions match TRBD2. The CDR3 runs 16 residues. From germline, CDR1 is SNHLY and CDR2 FYNNEI. V dropped 3 bases and J dropped 5; count of bases not matched to a gene: 10. The CDR3 DNA is TGTGCCAGCAGTGATCCCTCAGCGGGAACCCACAATGAGCAGTTCTTC. Translating gives CASSDPSAGTHNEQFF.

The chain employs TRBV19 and TRBJ2-7; TRBD2 matches at 7 bases. This CDR3 spans 19 amino acids. Losses at the gene ends were 1 base for V and 1 base for J; bases not matched to a gene: 16. Germline V gene lookup returns CDR1 LNHDA and CDR2 SQIVND (reference sequence). CDR3 in DNA: TGTGCCAGTAGTATAGCCCCCCGGTTGCTGCGGGAGCCGTCCTACGAGCAGTACTTC. Its protein is CASSIAPRLLREPSYEQYF.

Comment on this clone: This specimen includes other DNA sequences encoding the same CDR3. The chain has TRBV30 and TRBJ1-1; D call uncertain. V lost 3 bases to trimming and J lost 1 base, with 3 bases between them. Per germline, CDR1 GTSNPN and CDR2 SVGIG (reference sequence). The CDR3 is 11 amino acids. The CDR3 region has the DNA TGTGCCTGGAGGAGGAACACTGAAGCTTTCTTT. Protein product: CAWRRNTEAFF.

The gene calls are TRBV19 and TRBJ2-3; D call uncertain. V was cut by 5 bases and J by 1 base, with 4 bases left in between. Germline assignment: CDR1 LNHDA and CDR2 SQIVND (reference sequence). The CDR3 is made up of 12 amino acids. DNA of the CDR3: TGTGCCAGTAGTTGGGGCACAGATACGCAGTATTTT. The encoded protein is CASSWGTDTQYF.

V is TRBV30 and J is TRBJ1-3, with TRBD1 as a possible D gene (5 bases). V was clipped by 0 bases and J by 0 bases, with 24 bases between them. The germline CDR1 and CDR2 sequences are GTSNPN and SVGIG (reference sequence). The CDR3 is 20 residues long. The CDR3 sequence: CAWSVRGTLPEPLSGNTIYF. DNA of the CDR3: TGTGCCTGGAGTGTACGGGGGACGCTGCCCGAACCCCTCTCTGGAAACACCATATATTTT.